This T cell receptor (beta chain) derives from a study of identical twins. V dropped 3 bases and J dropped 4; count of bases not matched to a gene: 3. The CDR3 loop spans 15 amino acids. The germline CDR1 and CDR2 sequences are MNHNS and SASEGT. General observations from the study: Weaker excess sharing between twins was seen in beta out-of-frame sequences. A lower insertion count was a feature of abundant cord blood beta clonotypes, with no such feature in memory repertoires.

In regard to this clonotype: Its antigen is not known.

TCRdb recomputed calls from the 5' RACE reads with MiXCR, one row per CDR3 protein. Among 250,000 to 350,000 distinct CDR3 sequences listed, 8% to 9% were seen once. These data were also filed under a second study, of yellow fever vaccine responses in identical twins.

V gene TRBV6-1 combines with J gene TRBJ2-5, with TRBD1 matching over 12 bases. This receptor was identified in a woman younger than 30 in good health. The sequenced material came from memory (CD45RO+) T cells sorted from blood. In nucleotides, the CDR3 is TGTGCCAGCAGTGACGGGACAGGGGGCTTAGAGACCCAGTACTTC. Amino acids: CASSDGTGGLETQYF.